The 4 T cell receptor beta chains below come from one sample, sequenced in a study of blood T cell repertoires in COVID-19. TCRdb's table, derived via immunoSEQ multiplex PCR, lists solely in-frame clones and lacks some. In the table there are approximately 390,000 clones, approximately 87% of which are singletons. Sequencing was done on a sample of PBMCs or T cells enriched from blood (not recorded which). The receptors come from a woman aged 50 to 65 who had recovered from COVID-19.

The chain is built from TRBV6-1 and TRBJ1-4, with 8 bases fitting TRBD1. This CDR3 has 14 amino acids. V trimming: 0 bases; J trimming: 7 bases; junction bases outside the gene matches: 1. Germline V gene lookup returns CDR1 MNHNS and CDR2 SASEGT. The CDR3 loop is CASSEAQGAEKLFF. DNA for the CDR3: TGTGCCAGCAGTGAAGCTCAGGGGGCTGAAAAACTGTTTTTT.

The chain joins TRBV5-1 to TRBJ2-1; a possible D gene is TRBD1 (6 bases). V dropped 1 base and J dropped 9 bases, with 20 bases sitting between them. The CDR3 has 16 residues. Germline loops: CDR1 SGHRS, CDR2 YFSETQ. This CDR3 is CASSLSPGRGGTEQFF. In nucleotides, the CDR3 is TGCGCCAGCAGCTTGAGCCCGGGCAGGGGTGGTACTGAGCAGTTCTTC.

The rearrangement joins TRBV2 to TRBJ2-7; a weak D match, TRBD1 (5 bases). CDR1 is SNHLY, CDR2 FYNNEI, per germline. The CDR3 spans 14 residues. Trimming removed 5 bases from V and 0 bases from J, with 11 bases in between. CDR3 sequence: CASSPRQGSYEQYF. DNA of the CDR3: TGTGCCAGCAGTCCTAGGCAGGGCTCCTACGAGCAGTACTTC.

The chain uses TRBV7-9 and TRBJ2-6; TRBD1 matches at 7 bases. CDR1 SEHNR and CDR2 FQNEAQ come from the germline V gene (reference sequence). The CDR3 is 17 amino acids. The V and J ends lost 3 bases and 4 bases, in that order; junction bases with no gene match: 9. The CDR3 coding sequence is TGTGCCAGCAGCTTCTTGGGACAGCCTGACGGGGCCAACGTCCTGACTTTC. Translation: CASSFLGQPDGANVLTF. The full variable domain, with the rest looked up from reference TRBV7-9 and TRBJ2-6, is DTGVSQNPRHKITKRGQNVTFRCDPISEHNRLYWYRQTLGQGPEFLTYFQNEAQLEKSRLLSDRFSAERPKGSFSTLEIQRTEQGDSAMYLCASSFLGQPDGANVLTFGAGSRLTVL.